This T cell receptor beta chain comes out of a study of T cell responses to AZD1222 COVID-19 vaccine. The CDR3 loop spans 15 amino acids. The V segment lost 4 bases and the J segment 2 bases; nucleotides outside the gene matches: 5. CDR1 is LNHDA and CDR2 is SQIVND in the germline V gene (reference sequence). Data came from immunoSEQ multiplex PCR; TCRdb stores just in-frame clones and leaves some out. The sample yields about 110,000 clones, less than 95% seen once. The clonotype was recovered from an adult who received the AZD1222 COVID-19 vaccine. The chain is built from TRBV19 and TRBJ1-5; TRBD1 aligns across 7 bases. Source: peripheral blood, taken 28 days after the second AZD1222 dose. CDR3 bases: TGTGCCAGTAGTACTACAGGGGCGGGCAATCAGCCCCAGCATTTT. Encoded protein: CASSTTGAGNQPQHF.